Below, 6 T cell receptor beta chains from the same sample are listed, as sequenced in a study of CXCR3-negative and CXCR3-positive naive CD8 T cells. The authors prepared UMI-labeled TRB cDNA libraries by 5' RACE. No DNA is given; TCRdb re-called the 5' RACE reads and lists each CDR3 protein once. The sample's table shows under 85,000 distinct CDR3 sequences. Sequencing used naive CXCR3- CD8+ T cells from blood. The subset denotes: CD45RO-CCR7+CD27+CD95- naive CD8+ T cells lacking CXCR3 (TNR3-). These receptors were obtained from a human donor in good health. Some clones in this sample may be carry-over from other donors' samples.

The chain couples TRBV10-3 to TRBJ2-2; with no DNA, the TCRdb D assignment of TRBD2 cannot be verified. Germline V CDR1 and CDR2: ENHRY, SYGVKD. The CDR3 is made up of 15 amino acids. The CDR3 region is CAISPSGGNTGELFF.

The chain combines TRBV29-1 with TRBJ2-7; TCRdb gives TRBD1 as the D gene, but with no DNA this cannot be confirmed. CDR3 length: 13 residues. Germline V lookup: CDR1 SQVTM, CDR2 ANQGSEA. CDR3 in amino acids: CSVETGEAYEQYF.

This sequence joins TRBV29-1 and TRBJ2-5. CDR3 length: 15 residues. Germline CDR1 and CDR2: SQVTM and ANQGSEA. The CDR3 region is CSVEDLLGNLETQYF.

The CDR3 loop reads CASSLAKGQLYEQYF. The chain carries TRBV5-1 and TRBJ2-7. Germline V gives CDR1 SGHRS, CDR2 YFSETQ. The length of the CDR3 is 15 residues. The full variable domain, completed using reference TRBV5-1 and TRBJ2-7, is KAGVTQTPRYLIKTRGQQVTLSCSPISGHRSVSWYQQTPGQGLQFLFEYFSETQRNKGNFPGRFSGRQFSNSRSEMNVSTLELGDSALYLCASSLAKGQLYEQYFGPGTRLTVT.

The chain recombines TRBV29-1 with TRBJ1-1; with no DNA, the TCRdb D assignment of TRBD1 cannot be verified. CDR3 length: 15 residues. Per the germline V gene, CDR1 is SQVTM and CDR2 is ANQGSEA. Here the CDR3 reads CSVVGTGSGNTEAFF.

The rearrangement joins TRBV23-1 to TRBJ1-5; the TCRdb call, TRBD1, lacks DNA for checking. TRBV23-1 is an open reading frame, and its role is uncertain. CDR3 length: 17 amino acids. CDR3 sequence reads: CASSPKGQGRSNQPQHF.